This T cell receptor beta chain was found in a study of Ad26.COV2.S vaccination and SARS-CoV-2 variants. The method was immunoSEQ multiplex PCR; TCRdb's version includes in-frame clones alone and lacks a portion of them. Among nearly 400,000 clones listed, about nine tenths were seen once. Germline V lookup: CDR1 SGHAT, CDR2 FQNNGV. This CDR3 has 15 amino acids. Trimming at V came to 0 bases and at J to 4 bases, leaving 3 bases not matched to a gene. Noted treatment: 15 to 20 received Ad26.COV2.S at low or high dose, single or two shots; 5 received placebo; per-sample allocation not given. Day 63 after the first injection of vaccine or placebo was the sampling time.

The chain couples TRBV11-2 to TRBJ2-1; 7 bases match TRBD1. The clonotype was recovered from a person between 18 and 65 years old who received the Ad26.COV2.S COVID-19 vaccine or a placebo. The sample was peripheral blood, taken in a trial of Ad26.COV2.S vaccine versus placebo. The CDR3 is CASSLDGTVYNEQFF. In DNA, the CDR3 is TGTGCCAGCAGCTTAGATGGGACAGTATACAATGAGCAGTTCTTC.